The entry below describes one TCR beta chain. What it recognizes is unknown. The sample is drawn from a study of OX40 agonist ivuxolimab in advanced cancers. Anyone with autoimmune disease history or systemic immunosuppression was excluded. General study points: CD8+ T cells showed, on average, more clonal expansion than CD4+ cells. Clonal expansion from baseline to week 6 occurred in both CD4+ and CD8+ T cells. No determination was made of the antigen specificity of the expanded peripheral T cells.

Germline-derived CDR1 and CDR2 are SGHTA and FQGNSA. The junction had 7 bases not matched to a gene; V was cut back by 4 bases and J by 2 bases. The CDR3 runs 16 residues. Data came from immunoSEQ multiplex PCR; TCRdb stores just in-frame clones and leaves some out. The table records about 40,000 clones, approximately 83% of them present only once. This receptor was obtained from an adult with an advanced solid tumor such as melanoma, head and neck, liver or kidney cancer. This sample comprised CD4+ or CD8+ T cells sorted from blood, obtained in a trial of the OX40 agonist ivuxolimab. The V gene is TRBV7-2, the J gene TRBJ2-7, with 11 bases lining up with TRBD2. Written as DNA, the CDR3 is TGTGCCAGCAGCTGGAGGGAGGGACTAGCGGCCTACGAGCAGTACTTC. It encodes CASSWREGLAAYEQYF. Complete variable domain (other parts from reference TRBV7-2 and TRBJ2-7): GAGVSQSPSNKVTEKGKDVELRCDPISGHTALYWYRQSLGQGLEFLIYFQGNSAPDKSGLPSDRFSAERTGGSVSTLTIQRTQQEDSAVYLCASSWREGLAAYEQYFGPGTRLTVT.